Below, 26 T cell receptor beta chains from the same sample are listed, as sequenced in a study of blood T cell repertoires in COVID-19. Sequencing used immunoSEQ multiplex PCR; TCRdb keeps in-frame clones, though not all of them. The sample has around 280,000 clones; 87% are singletons. Sequenced input: PBMCs or T cells enriched from blood (not recorded which). The receptor source for this set is a woman between 40 and 55 years old who had recovered from COVID-19.

The chain recombines TRBV27 with TRBJ2-1; 8 positions match TRBD1. With V trimmed by 6 bases and J by 0 bases, 7 bases remained unmatched. Per the germline V gene, CDR1 is MNHEY and CDR2 is SMNVEV (reference sequence). The CDR3 loop spans 16 amino acids. The CDR3 sequence: CASSTQGASSYNEQFF. The DNA for the CDR3 is TGTGCCAGCAGCACTCAGGGGGCTAGCTCCTACAATGAGCAGTTCTTC.

The chain combines TRBV18 with TRBJ2-1; D not resolved. There are 11 residues in the CDR3. Per the germline V gene, CDR1 is KGHSH and CDR2 is LQKENI. V was trimmed by 6 bases and J by 6 bases, leaving 6 bases between them. The CDR3 nucleotides are TGTGCCAGCTCCCCGCGCAATGAGCAGTTCTTC. It specifies CASSPRNEQFF.

This chain connects TRBV6-5 to TRBJ2-3; tentatively, D is TRBD2 (6 bases). The V gene's germline CDR1 is MNHEY and CDR2 SVGAGI. The CDR3 has 13 amino acids. Trimming left V 6 bases short and J 5 bases short, with 12 bases between. As DNA, the CDR3 is TGTGCCAGCAGGACGGGAGCGGGAGATACGCAGTATTTT. This translates into CASRTGAGDTQYF.

The genes are TRBV7-9 and TRBJ2-1; TRBD1 or TRBD2 may be the D gene (5 bases each). CDR3 length: 12 amino acids. Germline V gene data show CDR1 as SEHNR and CDR2 as FQNEAQ (reference sequence). V lost 7 bases and J lost 10, with 14 bases in between. The CDR3 sequence: CASNVATEEQFF. CDR3 DNA sequence: TGTGCCAGCAACGTAGCGACAGAAGAGCAGTTCTTC.

In this sample, this clone turned up a few times. The CDR3 spells CASSLSGRTAYEQYF. CDR3 bases: TGCGCCAGCAGCCTTAGCGGGAGGACAGCCTACGAGCAGTACTTC. The J gene is TRBJ2-7, the V gene TRBV5-1, with 10 nucleotides matching TRBD2. V was clipped by 4 bases and J by 2 bases; unmatched bases: 6. Germline values: CDR1 SGHRS, CDR2 YFSETQ. The CDR3 is 15 amino acids.

The chain is built from TRBV5-4 and TRBJ2-1, with 7 bases identical to TRBD1. CDR1 and CDR2 from the germline V gene are SGHNT and YYREEE (reference sequence). The V gene end was trimmed by 1 base and the J gene end by 6 bases; junction bases not matched to a gene: 7. There are 15 residues in the CDR3. The CDR3 loop reads CASSLLDRSSNEQFF. CDR3 coding DNA: TGTGCCAGCAGCTTGCTGGACAGGAGTTCCAATGAGCAGTTCTTC.

This clone was seen a single time. This chain connects TRBV28 to TRBJ2-7; TRBD1 matches at 7 bases. CDR1 is MDHEN, CDR2 SYDVKM, per germline. The CDR3 runs to 13 residues. V lost 6 bases to trimming and J lost 9 bases; unmatched junction nucleotides: 11. CDR3 DNA: TGTGCCAGCAGCCAGGACAGGATCGAAAGGCAGTACTTC. This gives the protein CASSQDRIERQYF.

The chain couples TRBV28 to TRBJ2-7; D remains ambiguous. Germline CDR1 and CDR2: MDHEN and SYDVKM. CDR3 length equals 14 residues. Trimming removed 2 bases from V and 2 bases from J, with 10 bases in between. The CDR3 protein is CASSLGPWTYEQYF. In nucleotides, the CDR3 is TGTGCCAGCAGTTTAGGGCCCTGGACCTACGAGCAGTACTTC.

The chain employs TRBV6-2 or TRBV6-3 and TRBJ2-1; 9 bases are shared with TRBD2. CDR1 and CDR2 (germline): MNHEY, SVGEGT. The CDR3 sequence is 16 residues long. After removal of 5 bases from V and 3 bases from J, the junction contained 8 bases not matched to a gene. The CDR3 loop is CASSTSLSGSYNEQFF. CDR3 coding DNA: TGTGCCAGCAGTACCTCCCTTAGCGGGAGCTACAATGAGCAGTTCTTC.

V and J are TRBV29-1 and TRBJ2-1; TRBD1 is a possible D gene (7 bases). V was cut by 4 bases and J by 7 bases, with 17 bases left in between. Germline CDR1 and CDR2: SQVTM and ANQGSEA. The CDR3 has 14 amino acids. The CDR3 DNA is TGCAGCGTTGGTTCCAGGGGGGTTCGGAATGAGCAGTTCTTC. Its translation: CSVGSRGVRNEQFF.

This clone occurred once. This chain links TRBV7-2 with TRBJ2-7; 9 bases agree with TRBD2. Per germline, CDR1 SGHTA and CDR2 FQGNSA. The CDR3 length is 15 residues. The V and J ends lost 5 bases and 3 bases, in that order; junction bases with no gene match: 8. The DNA for the CDR3 is TGTGCCAGCAGCGCTCGGGATAGCGGGAGCTACGAGCAGTACTTC. Translation gives CASSARDSGSYEQYF.

The chain couples TRBV27 to TRBJ2-7, with 11 bases lining up with TRBD1. This CDR3 is 13 amino acids long. Germline values: CDR1 MNHEY, CDR2 SMNVEV (reference sequence). V gave up 7 bases and J gave up 6 bases; unmatched junction bases: 5. The CDR3: CASTRDRGGEQYF. In DNA, the CDR3 is TGTGCCAGCACTCGGGACAGGGGGGGCGAGCAGTACTTC.

With regard to this clone: Distinct nucleotide sequences in the sample also encode this CDR3. The rearrangement uses TRBV18 and TRBJ2-2; D is undetermined. The ends were cut back, 3 bases at V and 1 base at J, with 3 bases in the middle. The CDR3 covers 13 residues. Germline CDR1 and CDR2: KGHSH and LQKENI. This CDR3 is CASSPRNTGELFF. The DNA for the CDR3 is TGTGCCAGCTCACCGCGGAACACCGGGGAGCTGTTTTTT.

V is TRBV7-2 and J is TRBJ1-2, with 9 nucleotides matching TRBD1. J lost 7 bases, V lost 7 bases, and 7 bases had no gene match. Germline CDR1 is SGHTA and CDR2 is FQGNSA. The CDR3 covers 13 residues. The CDR3 is CASNTGGLGGYTF. The CDR3 DNA sequence: TGTGCCAGCAACACAGGGGGCTTAGGTGGCTACACCTTC.

This sequence joins TRBV28 and TRBJ1-5; TRBD1 matches at 8 bases. The CDR3 loop spans 15 amino acids. In germline, CDR1 is MDHEN, CDR2 SYDVKM. The trim removed 5 bases at V and 0 bases at J, leaving 3 bases unmatched. CDR3 DNA: TGTGCCAGCAGTCACAGGGGGATTAGCAATCAGCCCCAGCATTTT. It is translated as CASSHRGISNQPQHF.

The chain has TRBV12-3 or TRBV12-4 and TRBJ2-3; possibly TRBD2 for D (5 bases). V lost 6 bases and J lost 2, with 9 bases in between. This CDR3 comprises 13 residues. CDR3 region: CASRDSLTDTQYF. For the CDR3, the DNA is TGTGCCAGCAGGGACTCACTCACAGATACGCAGTATTTT.

The chain recombines TRBV2 with TRBJ1-1; 8 bases fit TRBD1. This CDR3 is built from 16 residues. Trimming at V came to 5 bases and at J to 4 bases, leaving 12 bases not matched to a gene. The germline V gene has CDR1 SNHLY and CDR2 FYNNEI. The CDR3 here is CASSRQGRGAGTEAFF. CDR3 DNA: TGTGCCAGCAGTCGACAGGGGAGGGGTGCCGGCACTGAAGCTTTCTTT.

The chain uses TRBV6-5 and TRBJ1-4; 7 nucleotides agree with TRBD1. CDR3 length: 15 amino acids. J lost 5 bases, V lost 6 bases, and 9 bases had no gene match. The germline CDR1 and CDR2 sequences are MNHEY and SVGAGI. The chain's CDR3 is CASRALGTVNEKLFF. CDR3 nucleotide sequence: TGTGCCAGCAGGGCACTCGGGACAGTAAATGAAAAACTGTTTTTT.

A word on this clone: The junction and the germline gene differ at one end; a read error may be behind it. CDR3 residues: CATSDARF. The DNA of the CDR3 is TGTGCCACCAGTGATGCGCGTTTT. The chain uses TRBV24-1 and TRBJ1-5; D is ambiguous. In germline, CDR1 is KGHDR, CDR2 SFDVKD. The CDR3 is 8 residues long.

V usage is TRBV24-1 and J usage is TRBJ2-3; 10 bases match TRBD2. V shed 3 bases and J 2 bases; nucleotides not matched to a gene: 7. The CDR3 contains 17 residues. The germline V gene encodes CDR1 KGHDR and CDR2 SFDVKD. The CDR3 loop is CATSDVSAGGPTDTQYF. DNA of the CDR3: TGTGCCACCAGTGATGTATCAGCGGGAGGGCCCACAGATACGCAGTATTTT.

This clone has only a few counts. The CDR3: CASGTVNYGYTF. CDR3 DNA sequence: TGTGCCAGTGGGACAGTGAACTATGGCTACACCTTC. The genes are TRBV2 and TRBJ1-2; TRBD1 agrees at 7 bases. V gave up 9 bases and J gave up 2 bases; unmatched junction bases: 3. The length of the CDR3 is 12 residues. Germline V gene lookup returns CDR1 SNHLY and CDR2 FYNNEI.

The chain joins TRBV11-3 to TRBJ2-6; D perhaps matches TRBD2 (5 bases). The V end lost 5 bases, the J end lost 4 bases, and 15 bases lay between the germline ends. The CDR3 loop spans 16 amino acids. The germline gives CDR1 SGHNT, CDR2 YENEEA. The CDR3 sequence is CASSPGRAAGANVLTF. CDR3 DNA sequence: TGTGCCAGCAGCCCGGGAAGGGCGGCCGGGGCCAACGTCCTGACTTTC.

The chain couples TRBV6-2 or TRBV6-3 to TRBJ1-5; D gene uncertain. This CDR3 region has 13 residues. Germline assignment: CDR1 MNHEY and CDR2 SVGEGT. V lost 4 bases and J 5 bases, leaving 9 bases between the germline ends. CDR3 nucleotide sequence: TGTGCCAGCAGTTTCCGGGGTTATCAGCCCCAGCATTTT. It is translated as CASSFRGYQPQHF.

The chain uses TRBV7-2 and TRBJ2-1; 7 positions match TRBD2. The junction had 6 bases not matched to a gene; V was cut back by 5 bases and J by 5 bases. The CDR3 has 14 amino acids. Germline CDR1 is SGHTA and CDR2 is FQGNSA. The CDR3 DNA sequence: TGTGCCAGCAGCCCGGGGGACTACCACAATGAGCAGTTCTTC. It is translated as CASSPGDYHNEQFF.

The chain carries TRBV2 and TRBJ1-2, with TRBD1 matching 7 bases. V lost 4 bases, J lost 0 bases, and 5 bases stayed unmatched. Germline-derived CDR1 and CDR2 are SNHLY and FYNNEI. The CDR3 consists of 15 residues. The CDR3 DNA is TGTGCCAGCAGTGTTCGGGACAGTTCTAACTATGGCTACACCTTC. Its translation: CASSVRDSSNYGYTF.

This clone was observed once. The chain uses TRBV19 and TRBJ2-1; 8 bases align to TRBD2. This CDR3 is 18 amino acids long. Germline V lookup: CDR1 LNHDA, CDR2 SQIVND (reference sequence). With V trimmed by 4 bases and J by 3 bases, 14 bases remained unmatched. In nucleotides, the CDR3 is TGTGCCAGTAGTACTCCTGGCGGGCGGGGGGCATTCTACAATGAGCAGTTCTTC. This gives the protein CASSTPGGRGAFYNEQFF.